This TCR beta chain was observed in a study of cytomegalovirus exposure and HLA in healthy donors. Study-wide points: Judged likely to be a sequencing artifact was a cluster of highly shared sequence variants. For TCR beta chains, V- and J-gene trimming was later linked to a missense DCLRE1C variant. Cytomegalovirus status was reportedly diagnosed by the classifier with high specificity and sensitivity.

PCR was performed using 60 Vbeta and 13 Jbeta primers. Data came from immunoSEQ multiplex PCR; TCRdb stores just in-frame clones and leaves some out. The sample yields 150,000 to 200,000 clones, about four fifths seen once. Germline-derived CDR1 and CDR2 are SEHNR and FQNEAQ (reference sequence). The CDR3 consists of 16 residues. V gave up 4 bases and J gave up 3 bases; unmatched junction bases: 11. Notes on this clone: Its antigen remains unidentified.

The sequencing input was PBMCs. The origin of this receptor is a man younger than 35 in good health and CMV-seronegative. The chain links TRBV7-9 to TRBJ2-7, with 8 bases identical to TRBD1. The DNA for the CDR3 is TGTGCCAGCAGCTCCAGTACAGGGGGGAGGCTCTACGAGCAGTACTTC. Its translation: CASSSSTGGRLYEQYF.